The 29 T cell receptor beta chains below were found in one sample sequenced in a study of T-cell reconstitution after alpha-beta-depleted transplantation in children. Preparing the TCRbeta library involved the use of unique molecular identifiers. TCRdb ran MiXCR on the PCR reads and lists one entry per CDR3 protein. The sample yields about 540,000 distinct CDR3 sequences, roughly a quarter seen once. Sequencing was performed on PBMCs, taken before TCRalphabeta/CD19-depleted stem cell transplant. Receptor source: a boy under two years old with Wiskott-Aldrich syndrome, due to receive a stem cell transplant.

The V call is TRBV5-1, the J call TRBJ1-1; TRBD1 might be the D (5 bases). Germline lookup yields CDR1 SGHRS and CDR2 YFSETQ. This CDR3 is built from 14 residues. Trimming took off 4 bases at V and 3 bases at J, with 13 bases between the two ends. The CDR3 DNA sequence: TGCGCCAGCAGCGCGGGACGGACTGACACTGAAGCTTTCTTT. Translated, it gives CASSAGRTDTEAFF.

V is TRBV20-1 and J is TRBJ2-5, with TRBD1 identical over 7 bases. V shed 5 bases and J 2 bases; nucleotides not matched to a gene: 2. The length of the CDR3 is 12 residues. Germline CDR1 is DFQATT and CDR2 is SNEGSKA (reference sequence). CDR3 DNA sequence: TGCAGTGCTTTGGACAGGCAAGAGACCCAGTACTTC. Its translation is CSALDRQETQYF.

There are a few counts of this clonotype. The chain is built from TRBV29-1 and TRBJ1-1; the D is unclear. CDR1 and CDR2 from the germline V gene are SQVTM and ANQGSEA. This CDR3 is 11 amino acids long. V lost 7 bases to trimming and J lost 0 bases, with 6 bases between them. The CDR3 protein is CSGGMNTEAFF. DNA of the CDR3: TGCAGCGGTGGTATGAACACTGAAGCTTTCTTT.

This clonotype was picked up a small number of times. V usage is TRBV10-3 and J usage is TRBJ2-5, with D unresolved. The V gene lost 10 bases and the J gene lost 2 bases, with 11 bases spanning the gap. The germline V gene has CDR1 ENHRY and CDR2 SYGVKD. The CDR3 runs 12 residues. The CDR3 nucleotides read TGTGCCACCGAGGACGGACAAGAGACCCAGTACTTC. As protein: CATEDGQETQYF.

The V gene is TRBV29-1, the J gene TRBJ2-6; 11 positions agree with TRBD1. This CDR3 is built from 16 residues. Germline V gives CDR1 SQVTM, CDR2 ANQGSEA. Unmatched junction bases numbered 6, after V lost 6 bases and J lost 2 bases. The CDR3: CSVSPGQGAGANVLTF. Here the CDR3 DNA reads TGCAGCGTCTCACCGGGACAGGGGGCTGGGGCCAACGTCCTGACTTTC.

This clonotype was seen more than once but under ten times. This sequence joins TRBV20-1 and TRBJ1-6; possible D gene TRBD1, 6 bases. The ends were cut back, 4 bases at V and 9 bases at J, with 13 bases in the middle. The CDR3 sequence is 13 residues long. Germline lookup yields CDR1 DFQATT and CDR2 SNEGSKA (reference sequence). CDR3 DNA sequence: TGCAGTGCTACCGGACAGCCGTCTTCACCCCTCCACTTT. This encodes CSATGQPSSPLHF.

This clonotype was counted only a few times. The chain is built from TRBV12-3 or TRBV12-4 and TRBJ2-2; maybe TRBD1 (5 bases). CDR3 length equals 17 residues. V lost 5 bases, J lost 4 bases, and 20 bases lay in between. CDR3: CASSRSTPGHSTGELFF. For the CDR3, the DNA is TGTGCCAGCAGTAGATCCACCCCCGGACACAGCACCGGGGAGCTGTTTTTT.

The chain combines TRBV10-3 with TRBJ2-1, with 9 bases aligning to TRBD2. Germline V gives CDR1 ENHRY, CDR2 SYGVKD. V lost 2 bases, J lost 7 bases, and 6 bases stayed unmatched. The CDR3 extends over 15 amino acids. The CDR3 protein is CAISELSSGKNEQFF. The CDR3 DNA reads TGTGCCATCAGTGAGCTGTCTAGCGGGAAAAATGAGCAGTTCTTC.

This clonotype has only a few counts. The chain uses TRBV4-1 and TRBJ2-3; 9 bases map to TRBD2. V was clipped by 4 bases and J by 6 bases; unmatched bases: 14. The CDR3 is made up of 17 amino acids. Germline CDR1 is MGHRA and CDR2 is YSYEKL. CDR3 in amino acids: CASSLRSLAGSSDTQYF. The DNA of the CDR3 is TGCGCCAGCAGCCTCAGGTCGCTAGCGGGGTCATCTGATACGCAGTATTTT.

This clonotype was seen a few times. V usage is TRBV25-1 and J usage is TRBJ2-1; the match to TRBD2 covers 11 bases. The CDR3 length is 15 residues. Germline assignment: CDR1 MGHDK and CDR2 SYGVNS. Trimming took 4 bases from V and 3 from J; bases not matched to a gene: 2. This CDR3 is CASSVTSGNYNEQFF. The CDR3 DNA sequence: TGTGCCAGCAGTGTGACTAGCGGGAACTACAATGAGCAGTTCTTC.

V and J are TRBV7-8 and TRBJ2-5, with D unresolved. The germline CDR1 and CDR2 sequences are SGHVS and FQNEAQ. The V end lost 6 bases, the J end lost 2 bases, and 25 bases lay between the germline ends. The CDR3 runs to 18 residues. The CDR3 DNA is TGTGCCAGCAGTCGGCGAGACGCCAGTAAAAGCCGTCAAGAGACCCAGTACTTC. Residues: CASSRRDASKSRQETQYF.

This clonotype has more than one count but fewer than ten. For the CDR3, the DNA is TGCGCCAGCAGCTCCCAGGGTCTAGCAAACATTCAGTACTTC. This translates into CASSSQGLANIQYF. The chain carries TRBV5-1 and TRBJ2-4; possibly TRBD1 or TRBD2 for D (5 bases each). V lost 3 bases to trimming and J lost 6 bases, with 13 bases between them. Looked up from germline, CDR1 is SGHRS and CDR2 is YFSETQ. This CDR3 is 14 amino acids long.

The genes are TRBV10-3 and TRBJ2-3; 11 bases are a match to TRBD2. This CDR3 is 16 amino acids long. The trim removed 3 bases at V and 3 bases at J, leaving 5 bases unmatched. The germline CDR1 and CDR2 sequences are ENHRY and SYGVKD. The CDR3 nucleotides read TGTGCCATCAGTGACCCGCTAGCGGGAGGAACAGATACGCAGTATTTT. Amino acids: CAISDPLAGGTDTQYF.

CDR3 in DNA: TGTGCCAGCAGCCCCTCGGCCAAGGGCAATGAGCAGTTCTTC. This codes for CASSPSAKGNEQFF. The chain recombines TRBV9 with TRBJ2-1; no firm D call. CDR1 and CDR2 (germline): SGDLS, YYNGEE. Trimming took off 4 bases at V and 6 bases at J, with 14 bases between the two ends. The CDR3 length is 14 residues.

The rearrangement links TRBV28 to TRBJ2-1, with D tentatively TRBD2 (7 bases). Trimming shortened V by 3 bases and J by 6 bases, and 12 bases separated the two germline ends. The CDR3 totals 14 residues. CDR1 is MDHEN, CDR2 SYDVKM, per germline. CDR3 sequence (DNA): TGTGCCAGCAGTTTCGCTAGGGGGGGCAATGAGCAGTTCTTC. As protein: CASSFARGGNEQFF.

The gene calls are TRBV5-1 and TRBJ2-1, with D perhaps assigned TRBD1 or TRBD2 (5 bases each). Trimming took off 3 bases at V and 4 bases at J, with 11 bases between the two ends. There are 14 residues in the CDR3. Germline assignment: CDR1 SGHRS and CDR2 YFSETQ. The CDR3 sequence is CASSSGADYNEQFF. The CDR3 region has the DNA TGCGCCAGCAGCTCCGGGGCGGATTACAATGAGCAGTTCTTC.

The CDR3: CASSQDDAGGNQPQHF. CDR3 sequence (DNA): TGCGCCAGCAGCCAAGATGACGCAGGAGGCAATCAGCCCCAGCATTTT. This chain joins TRBV4-1 and TRBJ1-5; D gene unclear. The V end was cut by 0 bases, the J end by 2 bases, with 11 bases between. The germline CDR1 and CDR2 sequences are MGHRA and YSYEKL. The CDR3 sequence is 16 residues long.

This clonotype occurred a few times. The chain recombines TRBV20-1 with TRBJ2-1; 10 bases match TRBD2. The CDR3 spans 14 residues. V trimming: 7 bases; J trimming: 7 bases; junction bases outside the gene matches: 10. Germline V CDR1 and CDR2: DFQATT, SNEGSKA (reference sequence). The CDR3: CSGLPGLARNEQFF. CDR3 DNA: TGCAGTGGTCTCCCGGGACTAGCGAGAAATGAGCAGTTCTTC.

The V gene is TRBV5-1, the J gene TRBJ2-1, with a weak D call TRBD2 (6 bases). Germline V gene sequence: CDR1 SGHRS, CDR2 YFSETQ. The CDR3 is 14 residues long. V dropped 3 bases and J dropped 5 bases, with 12 bases sitting between them. For the CDR3, the DNA is TGCGCCAGCAGCTGGGGACCGGGGGACAATGAGCAGTTCTTC. As protein: CASSWGPGDNEQFF.

The chain is built from TRBV20-1 and TRBJ2-5, with TRBD2 as a possible D gene (5 bases). The CDR3 extends over 14 amino acids. The germline V gene has CDR1 DFQATT and CDR2 SNEGSKA (reference sequence). V lost 2 bases and J lost 5, with 15 bases in between. In DNA, the CDR3 is TGCAGTGCTAGAATTCGGACTTCGACGGAGACCCAGTACTTC. Encoded protein: CSARIRTSTETQYF.

The chain uses TRBV5-4 and TRBJ2-5; D may be TRBD2 (7 bases). CDR1 SGHNT and CDR2 YYREEE come from the germline V gene (reference sequence). The CDR3 is 17 amino acids. V lost 0 bases to trimming and J lost 5 bases, with 20 bases between them. The CDR3 is CASSLVRASGGGETQYF. For the CDR3, the DNA is TGTGCCAGCAGCTTGGTTCGGGCTAGCGGAGGGGGTGAGACCCAGTACTTC.

This sequence joins TRBV9 and TRBJ2-2; 7 bases fit TRBD1. The CDR3 has 15 residues. Trimming took 1 base from V and 3 from J; bases not matched to a gene: 3. Germline V gene data show CDR1 as SGDLS and CDR2 as YYNGEE. This CDR3 is CASSVLGQHTGELFF. In DNA form, the CDR3 reads TGTGCCAGCAGCGTATTGGGACAGCACACCGGGGAGCTGTTTTTT.

This clonotype was counted a few times. The rearrangement joins TRBV5-1 to TRBJ2-5, with 8 bases aligning to TRBD1. In germline, CDR1 is SGHRS, CDR2 YFSETQ. Losses at the gene ends were 2 bases for V and 3 bases for J; bases not matched to a gene: 6. This CDR3 comprises 15 residues. In DNA form, the CDR3 reads TGCGCCAGCAGCTTCGGCGGGACAGGTGAAGAGACCCAGTACTTC. Amino acid sequence: CASSFGGTGEETQYF.

V gene TRBV7-9 combines with J gene TRBJ2-1; D gene uncertain. V lost 1 base to trimming and J lost 6 bases, with 13 bases between them. This CDR3 contains 15 residues. Germline V gene data show CDR1 as SEHNR and CDR2 as FQNEAQ (reference sequence). CDR3 residues: CASSLGLVTSNEQFF. CDR3 bases: TGTGCCAGCAGCTTAGGGTTGGTGACCTCCAATGAGCAGTTCTTC.

There are a few counts of this clonotype. The CDR3 sequence is CASKRQGWDTGELFF. The CDR3 DNA reads as TGTGCCAGCAAACGACAGGGCTGGGACACCGGGGAGCTGTTTTTT. This chain links TRBV6-1 with TRBJ2-2, with TRBD1 matching 7 bases. This CDR3 is 15 amino acids long. In germline, CDR1 is MNHNS, CDR2 SASEGT. With 7 bases clipped from V and 3 bases from J, the junction kept 8 bases outside the gene matches.

The gene calls are TRBV7-9 and TRBJ2-4; perhaps TRBD2 as D (6 bases). Germline V gene lookup returns CDR1 SEHNR and CDR2 FQNEAQ (reference sequence). The CDR3 has 15 amino acids. V was cut by 5 bases and J by 2 bases, with 13 bases left in between. The CDR3 bases are TGTGCCAGCAGCCCGTCGGGGGAGACCAAAAACATTCAGTACTTC. Residues: CASSPSGETKNIQYF.

This clonotype was counted a few times. V and J are TRBV5-1 and TRBJ2-1; TRBD2 is a possible D gene (5 bases). With 5 bases removed from V and 2 bases from J, the gap between germline ends came to 23 bases. Germline-derived CDR1 and CDR2 are SGHRS and YFSETQ. The CDR3 length is 18 residues. Here the CDR3 reads CASRPNRAAERTYNEQFF. The CDR3 DNA reads as TGCGCCAGCAGACCTAATCGGGCAGCGGAAAGAACCTACAATGAGCAGTTCTTC.

In its sample, this clonotype was seen a few times. V gene TRBV6-1 combines with J gene TRBJ2-7, with 7 nucleotides matching TRBD1. V lost 4 bases, J lost 6 bases, and 9 bases stayed unmatched. Germline V gene lookup returns CDR1 MNHNS and CDR2 SASEGT. The length of the CDR3 is 14 residues. CDR3 DNA sequence: TGTGCCAGCAGTGCGGGACAGATTTATTTCGAGCAGTACTTC. Translating gives CASSAGQIYFEQYF.

V gene TRBV20-1 combines with J gene TRBJ2-2; 7 bases align to TRBD1. J lost 0 bases, V lost 3 bases, and 4 bases had no gene match. Germline V gives CDR1 DFQATT, CDR2 SNEGSKA (reference sequence). This CDR3 spans 15 amino acids. The CDR3 loop is CSARDRHSNTGELFF. CDR3 bases: TGCAGTGCTAGGGACAGGCACTCGAACACCGGGGAGCTGTTTTTT.